The 16 T cell receptor beta chains listed next were all sequenced from one sample in a study of blood T cell repertoires in COVID-19. The protocol was immunoSEQ multiplex PCR, while the TCRdb copy is restricted to in-frame clones and leaves out a portion. There are about 160,000 clones in the sample; approximately 82% occur only once, and roughly 20% lies in the top ten. Material: peripheral blood. These receptors came from a woman older than 75 with acute or convalescent COVID-19.

The chain joins TRBV6-5 to TRBJ1-2, with D possibly being TRBD1 (5 bases). Germline V lookup: CDR1 MNHEY, CDR2 SVGAGI. Trimming took 6 bases from V and 5 from J, leaving 13 bases between them. CDR3 length equals 13 residues. The CDR3 protein is CASRSPGLYGYTF. DNA of the CDR3: TGTGCCAGCAGGTCACCGGGACTGTATGGCTACACCTTC.

This clone was counted a single time. The J gene is TRBJ1-1, the V gene TRBV7-8; a possible D gene is TRBD1 (6 bases). Germline V CDR1 and CDR2: SGHVS, FQNEAQ. V was clipped by 6 bases and J by 5 bases, with 16 bases between them. This CDR3 has 14 amino acids. The CDR3 DNA sequence: TGTGCCAGCAGAGGGGCAGGGGAAAGGACTGAAGCTTTCTTT. It specifies CASRGAGERTEAFF.

The V gene is TRBV7-8, the J gene TRBJ1-5; 8 bases are shared with TRBD1. J was trimmed by 7 bases and V by 0 bases; bases with no gene match: 8. Germline CDR1 SGHVS, CDR2 FQNEAQ. The CDR3 consists of 16 residues. The CDR3 sequence: CASSLAYAGGRQPQHF. DNA for the CDR3: TGTGCCAGCAGCTTAGCGTATGCAGGGGGCAGGCAGCCCCAGCATTTT.

This rearrangement joins TRBV5-1 to TRBJ2-3, with D possibly TRBD1 on 5 matching bases. The CDR3 sequence is 15 residues long. V lost 0 bases and J lost 5, with 13 bases in between. Germline CDR1 and CDR2: SGHRS and YFSETQ. The CDR3, as DNA: TGCGCCAGCAGCTTGGATCAGGGAAGGGGAGATACGCAGTATTTT. This gives the protein CASSLDQGRGDTQYF.

This chain connects TRBV5-1 to TRBJ2-7, with 7 bases that match TRBD1. This CDR3 contains 14 residues. Trimming at V came to 3 bases and at J to 4 bases, leaving 7 bases not matched to a gene. CDR1 is SGHRS, CDR2 YFSETQ, per germline. As DNA, the CDR3 is TGCGCCAGCAGCTCTACGACAGGGTCTTACGAGCAGTACTTC. Its translation is CASSSTTGSYEQYF.

The genes are TRBV5-4 and TRBJ1-2, with 8 bases lining up with TRBD1. Germline V CDR1 and CDR2: SGHNT, YYREEE (reference sequence). Trimming at V came to 0 bases and at J to 6 bases, leaving 10 bases not matched to a gene. The CDR3 spans 16 residues. DNA of the CDR3: TGTGCCAGCAGCTTGGTTTACGGACAGGGCCTTGATGGCTACACCTTC. This codes for CASSLVYGQGLDGYTF.

The chain recombines TRBV2 with TRBJ2-1; D might be TRBD2 (6 bases). This CDR3 has 15 residues. CDR1 and CDR2 from the germline V gene are SNHLY and FYNNEI. Trimming took off 7 bases at V and 2 bases at J, with 15 bases between the two ends. CDR3 region: CASTIRDFPYNEQFF. DNA of the CDR3: TGTGCCAGCACCATTAGGGACTTCCCCTACAATGAGCAGTTCTTC.

This chain uses TRBV7-9 with TRBJ2-3, with D unclear. Looked up from germline, CDR1 is SEHNR and CDR2 is FQNEAQ (reference sequence). V shed 1 base and J shed 3 bases, with 5 bases lying between them. The CDR3 loop spans 13 amino acids. The CDR3 protein is CASSLVKTDTQYF. The CDR3 nucleotides read TGTGCCAGCAGCTTAGTAAAAACAGATACGCAGTATTTT.

The chain carries TRBV27 and TRBJ1-5; 7 nucleotides align to TRBD1. With V trimmed by 4 bases and J by 0 bases, 9 bases remained unmatched. This CDR3 comprises 17 residues. Germline values: CDR1 MNHEY, CDR2 SMNVEV (reference sequence). CDR3 sequence (DNA): TGTGCCAGCAGTTCGTGGACAGGTCAAGATAGCAATCAGCCCCAGCATTTT. Encoded protein: CASSSWTGQDSNQPQHF.

This clone was seen only once. This rearrangement joins TRBV24-1 to TRBJ2-2; 9 bases match TRBD1. The V gene end was trimmed by 4 bases and the J gene end by 4 bases; junction bases not matched to a gene: 6. This CDR3 has 16 amino acids. Germline V gene data show CDR1 as KGHDR and CDR2 as SFDVKD. Here the CDR3 DNA reads TGTGCCACCAGTGACTCCGGACAGGGGTTCACCGGGGAGCTGTTTTTT. Its translation: CATSDSGQGFTGELFF.

The chain uses TRBV14 and TRBJ1-2, with D unresolved. Trimming left V 6 bases short and J 4 bases short, with 12 bases between. The germline V gene encodes CDR1 SGHDN and CDR2 FVKESK. This CDR3 contains 13 residues. Here the CDR3 reads CASSPTQLYGYTF. In DNA form, the CDR3 reads TGTGCCAGCAGTCCGACACAGCTCTATGGCTACACCTTC.

The V and J genes are TRBV3-1 (or the pseudogene TRBV3-2) and TRBJ2-1; D possibly corresponds to TRBD2 (6 bases). The CDR3 totals 16 residues. Trimming removed 3 bases from V and 0 bases from J, with 12 bases in between. Germline CDR1 LGHDT, CDR2 YNNKEL (reference sequence). This chain's CDR3 is CASSQAATSSYNEQFF. For the CDR3, the DNA is TGTGCCAGCAGCCAGGCAGCGACTAGCTCCTACAATGAGCAGTTCTTC.

The rearrangement uses TRBV6-5 and TRBJ1-2; D is possibly TRBD1 (5 bases). The V end lost 6 bases, the J end lost 4 bases, and 12 bases lay between the germline ends. The germline CDR1 and CDR2 sequences are MNHEY and SVGAGI. This CDR3 is 13 amino acids long. Here the CDR3 reads CASSPGGFYGYTF. CDR3 coding DNA: TGTGCCAGCAGCCCCGGGGGATTCTATGGCTACACCTTC.

The CDR3 sequence: CASSPGQGATEAFF. The CDR3 coding sequence is TGTGCCAGTTCGCCGGGACAGGGGGCGACTGAAGCTTTCTTT. The chain joins TRBV19 to TRBJ1-1; TRBD1 aligns across 12 bases. This CDR3 has 14 residues. V shed 8 bases and J 5 bases; nucleotides not matched to a gene: 6. Germline V CDR1 and CDR2: LNHDA, SQIVND (reference sequence).

The chain couples TRBV5-1 to TRBJ2-5, with TRBD2 identical over 12 bases. CDR1 is SGHRS, CDR2 YFSETQ, per germline. This CDR3 spans 16 amino acids. V gave up 4 bases and J gave up 5 bases; unmatched junction bases: 9. Here the CDR3 DNA reads TGCGCCAGCAGCCCAACTAGCGGGAGGAGGACGGAGACCCAGTACTTC. This encodes CASSPTSGRRTETQYF.

V is TRBV4-1 and J is TRBJ2-3; 8 bases line up with TRBD2. Germline CDR1 MGHRA, CDR2 YSYEKL. The CDR3 extends over 19 amino acids. J was trimmed by 3 bases and V by 1 base; bases with no gene match: 15. CDR3 bases: TGCGCCAGCAGCCAAGCTGCGAAGAGGGCGGGAGGTAGAACAGATACGCAGTATTTT. Translated: CASSQAAKRAGGRTDTQYF.